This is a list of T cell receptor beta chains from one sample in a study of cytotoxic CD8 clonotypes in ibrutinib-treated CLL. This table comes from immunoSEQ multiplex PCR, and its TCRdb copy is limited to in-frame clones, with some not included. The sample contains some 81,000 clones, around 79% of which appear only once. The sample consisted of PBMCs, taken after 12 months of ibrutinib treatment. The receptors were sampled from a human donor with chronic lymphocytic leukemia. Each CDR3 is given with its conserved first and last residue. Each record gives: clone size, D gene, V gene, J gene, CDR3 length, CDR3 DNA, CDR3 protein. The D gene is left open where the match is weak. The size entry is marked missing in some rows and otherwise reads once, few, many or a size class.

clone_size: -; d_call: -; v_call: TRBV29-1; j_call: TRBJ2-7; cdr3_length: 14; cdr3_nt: TGCAGCGTTCGGGCGGGGGCCCACCCCTACGAGCAGTACTTC; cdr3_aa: CSVRAGAHPYEQYF
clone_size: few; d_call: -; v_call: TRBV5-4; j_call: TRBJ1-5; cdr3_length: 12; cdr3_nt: TGTGCCAGCAGCTTGGAGGGTCAGCCCCAGCATTTT; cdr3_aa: CASSLEGQPQHF
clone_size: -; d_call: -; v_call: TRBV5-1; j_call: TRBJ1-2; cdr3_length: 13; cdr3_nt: TGCGCCAGCAGCTCCCCCTCGACACAGGTCTACACCTTC; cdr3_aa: CASSSPSTQVYTF
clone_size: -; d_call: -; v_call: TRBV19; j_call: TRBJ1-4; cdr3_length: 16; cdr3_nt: TGTGCCAGTAGTATCCGCGTCCTTCGGGCTAATGAAAAACTGTTTTTT; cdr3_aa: CASSIRVLRANEKLFF
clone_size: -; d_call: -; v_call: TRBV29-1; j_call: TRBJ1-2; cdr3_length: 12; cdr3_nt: TGCAGCGTTGTCTTGCGGGGTGGCGGCTACACCTTC; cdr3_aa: CSVVLRGGGYTF
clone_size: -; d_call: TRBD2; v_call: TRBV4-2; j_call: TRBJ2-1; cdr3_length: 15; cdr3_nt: TGTGCCAGCAGCCAAGGGGGGGGTGCGTGGAATGAGCAGTTCTTC; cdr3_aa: CASSQGGGAWNEQFF
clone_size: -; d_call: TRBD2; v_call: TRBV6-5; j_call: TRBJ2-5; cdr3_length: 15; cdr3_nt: TGTGCCAGCAGCCCAGGACTAGCGTTTATGGAGACCCAGTACTTC; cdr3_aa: CASSPGLAFMETQYF
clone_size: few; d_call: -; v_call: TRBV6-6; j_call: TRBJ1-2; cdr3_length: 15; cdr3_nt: TGTGCCAGCACCCCCGTGGGGACGGATAACTATGGCTACACCTTC; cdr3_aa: CASTPVGTDNYGYTF
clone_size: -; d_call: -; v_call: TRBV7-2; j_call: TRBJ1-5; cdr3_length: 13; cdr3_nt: TGTGCCAGCACCATCGGGGAGCTTCAGCCCCAGCATTTT; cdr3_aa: CASTIGELQPQHF
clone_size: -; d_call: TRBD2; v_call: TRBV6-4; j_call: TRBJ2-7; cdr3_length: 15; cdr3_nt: TGTGCCACCCGGGGGGAGATGGGCGGGTGCTACGAGCAGTACTTC; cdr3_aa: CATRGEMGGCYEQYF
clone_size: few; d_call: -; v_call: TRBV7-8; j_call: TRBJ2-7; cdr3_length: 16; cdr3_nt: TGTGCCAGCAGCGTAGGGACGCTCAACGCTCGATACGAGCAGTACTTC; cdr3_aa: CASSVGTLNARYEQYF
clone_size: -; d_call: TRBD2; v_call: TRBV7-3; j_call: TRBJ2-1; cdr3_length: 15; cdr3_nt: TGTGCCAGCAGCCCCGGACTAGCGGGAGACAATGAGCAGTTCTTC; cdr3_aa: CASSPGLAGDNEQFF
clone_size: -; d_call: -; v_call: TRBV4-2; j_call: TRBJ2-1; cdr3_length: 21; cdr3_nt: TGTGCCAGCAGCCAAGTCGGGGTGTCGGCCCGTTTGGGGCCCTACTACAATGAGCAGTTCTTC; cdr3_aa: CASSQVGVSARLGPYYNEQFF
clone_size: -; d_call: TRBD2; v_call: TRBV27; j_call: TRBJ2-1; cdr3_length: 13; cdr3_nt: TGTGCCAGCAGGAGCGGGGCCGGGAATGAGCAGTTCTTC; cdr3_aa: CASRSGAGNEQFF
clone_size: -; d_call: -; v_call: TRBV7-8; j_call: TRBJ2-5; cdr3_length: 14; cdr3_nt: TGTGCCAGCAGCTTAGGGGGCGGCCCCTCGGCCCAGTACTTC; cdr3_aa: CASSLGGGPSAQYF
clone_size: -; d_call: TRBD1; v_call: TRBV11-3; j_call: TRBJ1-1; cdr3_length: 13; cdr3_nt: TGTGCCAGCAGCGCAACAGGGGGCTTGGCTACTTTCTTT; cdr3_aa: CASSATGGLATFF
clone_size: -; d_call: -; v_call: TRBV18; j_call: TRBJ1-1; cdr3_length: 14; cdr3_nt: TGTGCCAGCTCACCACCTAGCGGCGACGGAGAAGCTTTCTTT; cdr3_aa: CASSPPSGDGEAFF
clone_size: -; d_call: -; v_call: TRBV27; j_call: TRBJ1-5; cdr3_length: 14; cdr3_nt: TGTGCCAGCAGTTTAATGGGGGGCAATCAGCCCCAGCATTTT; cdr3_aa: CASSLMGGNQPQHF
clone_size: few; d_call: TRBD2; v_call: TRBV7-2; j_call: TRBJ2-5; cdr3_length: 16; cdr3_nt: TGTGCCAGCAGCTTCGCTAGCGGGGGTGGGTGGGAGACCCAGTACTTC; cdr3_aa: CASSFASGGGWETQYF
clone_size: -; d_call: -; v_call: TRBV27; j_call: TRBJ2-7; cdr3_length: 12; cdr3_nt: TGTGCCAGCCGTGGCCGGACCTACGAGCAGTACTTC; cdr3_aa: CASRGRTYEQYF
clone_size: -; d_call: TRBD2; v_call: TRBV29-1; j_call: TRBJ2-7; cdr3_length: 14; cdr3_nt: TGCAGCGTTGCTCGGCTAGCGGAAACCTACGAGCAGTACTTC; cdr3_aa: CSVARLAETYEQYF
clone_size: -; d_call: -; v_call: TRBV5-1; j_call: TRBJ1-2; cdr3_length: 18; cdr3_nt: TGCGCCAGCAGCTGGCCAGTCGGGTCGCCAGCGAGTAACTATGGCTACACCTTC; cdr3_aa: CASSWPVGSPASNYGYTF
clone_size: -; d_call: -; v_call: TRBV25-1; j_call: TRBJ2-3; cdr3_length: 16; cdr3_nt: TGTGCCAGCAGTGAACTTACTAGGGTGGGCACAGATACGCAGTATTTT; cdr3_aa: CASSELTRVGTDTQYF
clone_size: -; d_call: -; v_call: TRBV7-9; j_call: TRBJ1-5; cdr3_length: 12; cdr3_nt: TGTGCCAGCAGCTTAGAAGGGGGTCCCCAGCATTTT; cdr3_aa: CASSLEGGPQHF
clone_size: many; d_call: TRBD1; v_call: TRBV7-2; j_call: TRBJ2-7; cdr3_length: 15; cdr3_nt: TGTGCCAGCAGCTTAGGGGCAGGGGGTAGCTACGAGCAGTACTTC; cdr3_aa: CASSLGAGGSYEQYF
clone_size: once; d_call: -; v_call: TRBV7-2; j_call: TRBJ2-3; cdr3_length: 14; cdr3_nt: TGTGCCAGCAGCTTACTTTCCAGCACAGATACGCAGTATTTT; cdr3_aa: CASSLLSSTDTQYF
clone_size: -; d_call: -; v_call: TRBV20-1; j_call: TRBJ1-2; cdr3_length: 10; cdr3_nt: TGCAGTGCTAGATTGGGGGGCTACACCTTC; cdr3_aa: CSARLGGYTF
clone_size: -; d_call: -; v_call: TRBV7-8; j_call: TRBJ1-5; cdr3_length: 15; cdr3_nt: TGTGCCAGCAGCTTAGGCGGTGGGAGCAATCAGCCCCAGCATTTT; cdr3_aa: CASSLGGGSNQPQHF
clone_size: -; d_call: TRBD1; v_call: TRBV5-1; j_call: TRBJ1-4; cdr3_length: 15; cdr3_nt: TGCGCCAGCAGCTCCGGACAGGCCCATAATGAAAAACTGTTTTTT; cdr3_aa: CASSSGQAHNEKLFF
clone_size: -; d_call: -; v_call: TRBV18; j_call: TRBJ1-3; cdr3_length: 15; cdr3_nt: TGTGCCAGCTCACCAGTGTCAGCCTCTGGAAACACCATATATTTT; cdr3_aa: CASSPVSASGNTIYF
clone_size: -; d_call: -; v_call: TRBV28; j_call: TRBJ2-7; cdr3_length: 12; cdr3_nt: TGTGCCAGCAGTTTTCTGTCCTACGAGCAGTACTTC; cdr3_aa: CASSFLSYEQYF
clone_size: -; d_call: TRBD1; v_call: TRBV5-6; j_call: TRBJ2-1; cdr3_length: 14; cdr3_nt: TGTGCCAGCAGCAACCGGGACAGGTCGAATGAGCAGTTCTTC; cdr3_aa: CASSNRDRSNEQFF
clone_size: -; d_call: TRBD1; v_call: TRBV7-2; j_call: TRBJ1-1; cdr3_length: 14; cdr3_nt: TGTGCCAGCAGCTTAGCGACAGGGGGCCCTGAAGCTTTCTTT; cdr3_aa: CASSLATGGPEAFF
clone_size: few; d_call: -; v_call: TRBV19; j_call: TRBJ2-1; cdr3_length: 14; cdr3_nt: TGTGCCAGTACCTGGGACCCCCATGGGGGTGAGCAGTTCTTC; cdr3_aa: CASTWDPHGGEQFF
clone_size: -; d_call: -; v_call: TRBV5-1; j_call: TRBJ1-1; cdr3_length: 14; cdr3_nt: TGCGCCAGCAGCCCGGGGGACCTTAACACTGAAGCTTTCTTT; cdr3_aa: CASSPGDLNTEAFF
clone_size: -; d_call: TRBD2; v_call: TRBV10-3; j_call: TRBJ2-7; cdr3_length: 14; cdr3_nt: TGTGCCATCAGACCTAGCGGGAGGGGCTACGAGCAGTACTTC; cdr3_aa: CAIRPSGRGYEQYF
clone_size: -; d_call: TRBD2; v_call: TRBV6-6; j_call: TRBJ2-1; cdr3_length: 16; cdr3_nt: TGTGCCAGCAGTACAGGACTAGCGAGCTCCTACAATGAGCAGTTCTTC; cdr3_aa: CASSTGLASSYNEQFF
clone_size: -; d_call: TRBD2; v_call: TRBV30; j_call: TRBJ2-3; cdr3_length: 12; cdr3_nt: TGTGCCTGGAGTGGGGGGGGAGATACGCAGTATTTT; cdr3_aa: CAWSGGGDTQYF
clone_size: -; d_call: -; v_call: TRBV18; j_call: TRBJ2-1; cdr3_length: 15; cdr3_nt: TGTGCCAGCTCACCCCCGCTAGGAACCTACAATGAGCAGTTCTTC; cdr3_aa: CASSPPLGTYNEQFF
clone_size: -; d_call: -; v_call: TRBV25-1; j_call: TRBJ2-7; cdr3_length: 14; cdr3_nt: TGTGCCAGCAGTGAATTCAACCAACCGGACGAGCAGTACTTC; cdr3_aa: CASSEFNQPDEQYF
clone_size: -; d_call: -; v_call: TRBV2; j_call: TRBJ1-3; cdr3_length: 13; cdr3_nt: TGTGCCAGCAGTTCCGCGGGCGGAAACACCATATATTTT; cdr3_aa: CASSSAGGNTIYF
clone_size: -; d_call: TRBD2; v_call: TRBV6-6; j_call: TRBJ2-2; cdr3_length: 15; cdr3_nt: TGTGCCAGCGGCTGGGGACTAGCCAACACCGGGGAGCTGTTTTTT; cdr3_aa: CASGWGLANTGELFF
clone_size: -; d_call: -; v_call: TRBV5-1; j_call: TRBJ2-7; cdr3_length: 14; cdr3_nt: TGCGCCAGCAGCTTGTTGGTCACCTCGGGGGAGCAGTACTTC; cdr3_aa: CASSLLVTSGEQYF
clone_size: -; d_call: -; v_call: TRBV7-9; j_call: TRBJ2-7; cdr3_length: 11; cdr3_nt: TGTGCCAGCAGGGCCCAGGGGGAGCAGTACTTC; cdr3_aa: CASRAQGEQYF
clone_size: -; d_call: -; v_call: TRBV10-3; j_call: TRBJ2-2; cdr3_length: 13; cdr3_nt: TGTGCCATCCGGGACACCAACACCGGGGAGCTGTTTTTT; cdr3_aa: CAIRDTNTGELFF
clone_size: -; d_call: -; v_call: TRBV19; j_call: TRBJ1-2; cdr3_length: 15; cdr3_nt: TGTGCCAGTACCAATTTGATTGAGGACAGACCTTTCTACACCTTC; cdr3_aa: CASTNLIEDRPFYTF
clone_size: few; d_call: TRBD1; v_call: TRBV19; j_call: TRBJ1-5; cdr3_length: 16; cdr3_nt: TGTGCCACCAACGAAGGGGTACAGGGGAGCAATCAGCCCCAGCATTTT; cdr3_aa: CATNEGVQGSNQPQHF
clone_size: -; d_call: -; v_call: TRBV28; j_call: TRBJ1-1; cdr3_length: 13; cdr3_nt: TGTGCCAGCAGTGGCGGGGCACCCGGGAGCCCTTTCTTT; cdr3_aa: CASSGGAPGSPFF
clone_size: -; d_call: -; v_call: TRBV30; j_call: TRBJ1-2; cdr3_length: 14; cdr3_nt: TGTGCCTGGAGCGGAGGGGAGGGTCTAAGAGGCTACACCTTC; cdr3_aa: CAWSGGEGLRGYTF
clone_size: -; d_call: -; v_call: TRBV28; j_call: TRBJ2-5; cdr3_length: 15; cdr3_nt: TGTGCCAGCAGTTCCCGAAGGTTGGGCCAAGAGACCCAGTACTTC; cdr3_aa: CASSSRRLGQETQYF
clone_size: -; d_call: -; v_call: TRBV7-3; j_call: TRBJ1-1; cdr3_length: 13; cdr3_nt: TGTGCCAGCAGCTACACAGGAGACACTGAAGCTTTCTTT; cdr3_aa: CASSYTGDTEAFF
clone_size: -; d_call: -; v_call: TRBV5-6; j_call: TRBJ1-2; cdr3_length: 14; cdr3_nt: TGTGCCAGCAGCCCCGGGCAGCCTACCTATGGCTACACCTTC; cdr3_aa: CASSPGQPTYGYTF
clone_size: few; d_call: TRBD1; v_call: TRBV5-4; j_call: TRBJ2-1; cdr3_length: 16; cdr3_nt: TGTGCCAGCAGCCCCCCAGGGGACAGGGTAAACAATGAGCAGTTCTTC; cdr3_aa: CASSPPGDRVNNEQFF
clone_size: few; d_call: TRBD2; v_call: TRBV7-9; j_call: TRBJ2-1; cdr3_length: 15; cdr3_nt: TGTGCCAGCAGCACCCGGACTAGCGGATACAATGAGCAGTTCTTC; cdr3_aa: CASSTRTSGYNEQFF
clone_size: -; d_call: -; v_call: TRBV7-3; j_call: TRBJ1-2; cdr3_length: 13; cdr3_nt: TGTGCCAGCTCCCTCGGGGGGCGCGGTGGCTACACCTTC; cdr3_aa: CASSLGGRGGYTF
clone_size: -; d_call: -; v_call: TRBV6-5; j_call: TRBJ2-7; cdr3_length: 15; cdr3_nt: TGTGCCAGCAGTTACGATTGGGACACCACGTACGAGCAGTACTTC; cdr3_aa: CASSYDWDTTYEQYF
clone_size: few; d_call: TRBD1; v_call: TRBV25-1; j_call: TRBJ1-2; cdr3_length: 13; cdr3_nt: TGTGCCAGCAGTGGGGGACAGGTCTATGGCTACACCTTC; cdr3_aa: CASSGGQVYGYTF
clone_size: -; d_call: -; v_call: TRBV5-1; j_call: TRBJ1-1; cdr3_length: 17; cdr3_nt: TGCGCCAGCAGCTTGGCCCTGGGTTCCGGGCAGAACACTGAAGCTTTCTTT; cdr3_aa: CASSLALGSGQNTEAFF
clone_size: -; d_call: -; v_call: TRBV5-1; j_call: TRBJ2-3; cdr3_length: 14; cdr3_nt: TGCGCCAGCAGCCCCCGGGACGGCACAGATACGCAGTATTTT; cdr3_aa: CASSPRDGTDTQYF